This TCR beta chain was retrieved from a study of CD8 T cells in ankylosing spondylitis. There are 13 residues in the CDR3. CDR1 is MNHNS, CDR2 SASEGT, per germline. The J segment lost 8 bases and the V segment lost 3 bases, leaving 4 bases of the junction unmatched. Study-wide results and caveats: What seemed typical of ankylosing spondylitis blood was a TCR beta motif built from roughly 8 highly homologous variants.

In regard to this clonotype: What it binds is not known.

The authors made TCR beta libraries by quantitative 5'-RACE with molecular barcodes. From the 5' RACE reads, TCRdb called clonotypes with MiXCR, one entry per CDR3 protein. This table holds 350,000 or so distinct CDR3 sequences, under 15% found once. The TCR comes from a male donor with ankylosing spondylitis or in good health (not recorded which). The chain uses TRBV6-1 and TRBJ2-1; the match to TRBD2 covers 7 bases. The sequencing input was blood, either unsorted or a sorted T cell fraction (not recorded which). CDR3 DNA sequence: TGTGCCAGCAGTGAGGGAGGGTTCGATGAGCAGTTCTTC. Its translation is CASSEGGFDEQFF.